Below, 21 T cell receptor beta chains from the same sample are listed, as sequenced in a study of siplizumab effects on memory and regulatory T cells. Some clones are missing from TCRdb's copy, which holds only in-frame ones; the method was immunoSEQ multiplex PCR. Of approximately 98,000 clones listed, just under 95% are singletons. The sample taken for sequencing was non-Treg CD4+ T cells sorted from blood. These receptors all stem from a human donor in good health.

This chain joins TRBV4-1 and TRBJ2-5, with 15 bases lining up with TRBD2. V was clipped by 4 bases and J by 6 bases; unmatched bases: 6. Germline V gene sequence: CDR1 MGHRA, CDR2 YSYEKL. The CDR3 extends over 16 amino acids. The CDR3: CASSPGLAGGDKTQYF. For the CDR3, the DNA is TGCGCCAGCAGCCCGGGACTAGCGGGAGGAGATAAGACCCAGTACTTC.

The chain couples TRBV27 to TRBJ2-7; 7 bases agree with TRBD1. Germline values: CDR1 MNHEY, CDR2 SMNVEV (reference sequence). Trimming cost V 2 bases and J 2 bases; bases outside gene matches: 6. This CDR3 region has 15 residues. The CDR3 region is CASSLEFRGPYEQYF. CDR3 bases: TGTGCCAGCAGTTTAGAGTTTAGGGGGCCCTACGAGCAGTACTTC.

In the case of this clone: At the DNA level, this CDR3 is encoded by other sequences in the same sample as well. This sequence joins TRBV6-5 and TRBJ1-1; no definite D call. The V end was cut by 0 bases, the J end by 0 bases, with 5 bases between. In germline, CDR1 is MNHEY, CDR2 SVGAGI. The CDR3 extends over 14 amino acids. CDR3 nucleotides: TGTGCCAGCAGTTACTCGAGACTGAACACTGAAGCTTTCTTT. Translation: CASSYSRLNTEAFF.

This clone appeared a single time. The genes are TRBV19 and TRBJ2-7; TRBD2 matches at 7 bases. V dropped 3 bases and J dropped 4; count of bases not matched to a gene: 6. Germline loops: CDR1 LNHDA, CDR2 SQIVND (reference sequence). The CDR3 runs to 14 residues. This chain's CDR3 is CASSIGRGSYEQYF. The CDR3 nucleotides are TGTGCCAGTAGTATCGGGCGCGGGAGTTACGAGCAGTACTTC. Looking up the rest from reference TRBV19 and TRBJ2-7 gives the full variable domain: DGGITQSPKYLFRKEGQNVTLSCEQNLNHDAMYWYRQDPGQGLRLIYYSQIVNDFQKGDIAEGYSVSREKKESFPLTVTSAQKNPTAFYLCASSIGRGSYEQYFGPGTRLTVT.

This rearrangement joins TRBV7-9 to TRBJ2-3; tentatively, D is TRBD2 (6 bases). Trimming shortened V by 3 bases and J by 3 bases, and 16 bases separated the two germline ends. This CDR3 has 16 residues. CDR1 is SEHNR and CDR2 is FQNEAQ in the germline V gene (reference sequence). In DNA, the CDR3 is TGTGCCAGCAGCTTTGGGCGGGGACGTAAGACAGATACGCAGTATTTT. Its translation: CASSFGRGRKTDTQYF. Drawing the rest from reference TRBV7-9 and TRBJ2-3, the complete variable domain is DTGVSQNPRHKITKRGQNVTFRCDPISEHNRLYWYRQTLGQGPEFLTYFQNEAQLEKSRLLSDRFSAERPKGSFSTLEIQRTEQGDSAMYLCASSFGRGRKTDTQYFGPGTRLTVL.

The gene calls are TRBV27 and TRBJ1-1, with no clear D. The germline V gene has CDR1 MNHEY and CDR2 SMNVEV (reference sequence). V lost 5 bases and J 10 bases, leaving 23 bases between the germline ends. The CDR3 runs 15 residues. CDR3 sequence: CASSRHGSDLIGAFF. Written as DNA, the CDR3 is TGTGCCAGCAGTAGACACGGTAGTGATCTAATTGGAGCTTTCTTT.

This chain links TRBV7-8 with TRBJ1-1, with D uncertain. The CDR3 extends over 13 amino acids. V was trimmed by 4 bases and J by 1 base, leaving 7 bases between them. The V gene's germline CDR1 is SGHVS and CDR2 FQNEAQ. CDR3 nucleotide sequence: TGTGCCAGCAGCTCCTTGCGGAACACTGAAGCTTTCTTT. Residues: CASSSLRNTEAFF.

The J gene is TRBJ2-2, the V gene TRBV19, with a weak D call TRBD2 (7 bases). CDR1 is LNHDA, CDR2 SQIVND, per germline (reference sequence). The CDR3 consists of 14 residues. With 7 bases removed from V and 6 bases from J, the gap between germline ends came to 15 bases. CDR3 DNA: TGTGCCAGTAAGGGGGGGAGTTTGGCCGGGGAGCTGTTTTTT. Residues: CASKGGSLAGELFF.

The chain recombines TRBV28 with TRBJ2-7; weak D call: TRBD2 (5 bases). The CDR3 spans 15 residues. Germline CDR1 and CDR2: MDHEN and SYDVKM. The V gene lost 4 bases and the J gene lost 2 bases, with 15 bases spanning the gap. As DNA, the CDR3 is TGTGCCAGCAGTTCCCCCGGGAAGCGGACCTACGAGCAGTACTTC. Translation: CASSSPGKRTYEQYF.

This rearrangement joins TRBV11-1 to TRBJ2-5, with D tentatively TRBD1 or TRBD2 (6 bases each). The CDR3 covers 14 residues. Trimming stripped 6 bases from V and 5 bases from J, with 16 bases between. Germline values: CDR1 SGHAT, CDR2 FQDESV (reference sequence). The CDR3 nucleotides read TGTGCCAGCAGTCCTACAGGGAGCGGGGAGACCCAGTACTTC. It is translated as CASSPTGSGETQYF.

The CDR3 DNA follows: TGTGCCAGTAGTCCCTTAGTATACTCTGGGGCCAACGTCCTGACTTTC. It codes for CASSPLVYSGANVLTF. V usage is TRBV19 and J usage is TRBJ2-6; D call uncertain. Germline-derived CDR1 and CDR2 are LNHDA and SQIVND (reference sequence). Trimming took 5 bases from V and 0 from J, leaving 11 bases between them. CDR3 length: 16 amino acids. Looking up the rest from reference TRBV19 and TRBJ2-6 gives the full variable domain: DGGITQSPKYLFRKEGQNVTLSCEQNLNHDAMYWYRQDPGQGLRLIYYSQIVNDFQKGDIAEGYSVSREKKESFPLTVTSAQKNPTAFYLCASSPLVYSGANVLTFGAGSRLTVL.

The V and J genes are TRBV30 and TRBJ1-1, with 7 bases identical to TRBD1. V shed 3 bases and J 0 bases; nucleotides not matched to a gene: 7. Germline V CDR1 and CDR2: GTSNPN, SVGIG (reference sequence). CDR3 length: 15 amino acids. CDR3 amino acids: CAWRDPGQMNTEAFF. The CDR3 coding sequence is TGTGCCTGGAGGGATCCGGGACAGATGAACACTGAAGCTTTCTTT.

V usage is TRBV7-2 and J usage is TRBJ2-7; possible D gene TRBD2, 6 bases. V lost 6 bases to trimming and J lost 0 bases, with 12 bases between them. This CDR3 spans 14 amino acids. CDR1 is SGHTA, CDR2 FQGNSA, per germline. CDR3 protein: CASRGTFRSYEQYF. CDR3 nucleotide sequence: TGTGCCAGCAGGGGGACTTTCCGCTCCTACGAGCAGTACTTC.

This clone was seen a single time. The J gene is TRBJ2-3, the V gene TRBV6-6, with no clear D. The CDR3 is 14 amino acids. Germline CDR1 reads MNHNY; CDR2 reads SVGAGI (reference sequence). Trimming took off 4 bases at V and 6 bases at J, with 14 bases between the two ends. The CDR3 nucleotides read TGTGCCAGCAGTTCTCCTCCTGAATCCGATACGCAGTATTTT. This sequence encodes CASSSPPESDTQYF.

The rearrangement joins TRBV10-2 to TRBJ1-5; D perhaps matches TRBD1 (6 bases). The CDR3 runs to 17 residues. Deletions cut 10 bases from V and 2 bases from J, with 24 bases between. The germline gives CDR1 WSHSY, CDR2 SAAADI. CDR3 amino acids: CATRETGPLARNQPQHF. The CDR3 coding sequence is TGCGCCACCAGAGAGACAGGTCCCCTAGCGCGCAATCAGCCCCAGCATTTT.

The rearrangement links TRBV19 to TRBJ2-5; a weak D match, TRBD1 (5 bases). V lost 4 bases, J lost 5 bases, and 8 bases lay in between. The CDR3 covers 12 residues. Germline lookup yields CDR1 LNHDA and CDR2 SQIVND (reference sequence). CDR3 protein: CASSKGAETQYF. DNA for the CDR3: TGTGCCAGTAGTAAAGGGGCCGAGACCCAGTACTTC.

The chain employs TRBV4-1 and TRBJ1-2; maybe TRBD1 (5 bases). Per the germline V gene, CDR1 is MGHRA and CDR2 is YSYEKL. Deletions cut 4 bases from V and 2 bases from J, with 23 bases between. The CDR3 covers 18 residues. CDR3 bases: TGCGCCAGCAGCCCCAGCCGGGACCTCGCCACCTCAAACTATGGCTACACCTTC. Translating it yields CASSPSRDLATSNYGYTF.

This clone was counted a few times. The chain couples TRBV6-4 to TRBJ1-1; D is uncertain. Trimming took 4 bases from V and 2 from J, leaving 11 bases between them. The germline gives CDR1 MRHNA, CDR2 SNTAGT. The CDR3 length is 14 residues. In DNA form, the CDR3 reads TGTGCCAGCAGTGTAGGTCAGAGCAACACTGAAGCTTTCTTT. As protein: CASSVGQSNTEAFF.

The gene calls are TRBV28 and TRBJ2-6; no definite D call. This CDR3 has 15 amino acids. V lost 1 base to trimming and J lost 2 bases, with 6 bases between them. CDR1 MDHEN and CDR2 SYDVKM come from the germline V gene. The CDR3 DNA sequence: TGTGCCAGCAGTTTATACGTAACTGGGGCCAACGTCCTGACTTTC. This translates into CASSLYVTGANVLTF.

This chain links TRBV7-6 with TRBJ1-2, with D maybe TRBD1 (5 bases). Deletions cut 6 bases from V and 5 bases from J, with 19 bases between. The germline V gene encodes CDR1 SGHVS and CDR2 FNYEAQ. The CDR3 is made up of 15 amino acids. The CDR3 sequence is CASRAPLAGLYGYTF. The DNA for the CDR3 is TGTGCCAGCAGAGCTCCCCTTGCGGGGCTTTATGGCTACACCTTC.

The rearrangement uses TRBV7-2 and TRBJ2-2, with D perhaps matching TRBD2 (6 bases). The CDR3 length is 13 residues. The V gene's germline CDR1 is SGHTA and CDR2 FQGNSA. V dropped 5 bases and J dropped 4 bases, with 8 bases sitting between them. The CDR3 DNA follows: TGTGCCAGCAGCCGGGACTTCACCGGGGAGCTGTTTTTT. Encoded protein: CASSRDFTGELFF.